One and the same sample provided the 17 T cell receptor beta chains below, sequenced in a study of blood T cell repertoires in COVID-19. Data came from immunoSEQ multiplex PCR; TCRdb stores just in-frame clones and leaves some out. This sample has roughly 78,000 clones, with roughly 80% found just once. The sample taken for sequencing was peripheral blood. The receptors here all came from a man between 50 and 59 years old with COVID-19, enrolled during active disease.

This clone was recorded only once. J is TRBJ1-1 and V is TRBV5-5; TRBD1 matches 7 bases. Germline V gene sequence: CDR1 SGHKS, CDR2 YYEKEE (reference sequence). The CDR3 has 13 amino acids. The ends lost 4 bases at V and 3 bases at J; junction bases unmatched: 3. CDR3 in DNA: TGTGCCAGCAGCCGCAGGGGGGACACTGAAGCTTTCTTT. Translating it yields CASSRRGDTEAFF.

In DNA, the CDR3 is TGTGCCAGTAGTATAGAGGCAGGGGTCAAAAACATTCAGTACTTC. This gives the protein CASSIEAGVKNIQYF. The chain links TRBV19 to TRBJ2-4; D might be TRBD1 (6 bases). CDR3 size: 15 residues. CDR1 is LNHDA and CDR2 is SQIVND in the germline V gene (reference sequence). V lost 0 bases, J lost 3 bases, and 9 bases lay in between.

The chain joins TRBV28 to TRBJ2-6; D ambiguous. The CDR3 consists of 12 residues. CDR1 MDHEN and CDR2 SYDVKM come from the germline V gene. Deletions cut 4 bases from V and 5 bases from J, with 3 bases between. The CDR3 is CASSSRANVLTF. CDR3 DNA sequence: TGTGCCAGCAGTTCCAGGGCCAACGTCCTGACTTTC. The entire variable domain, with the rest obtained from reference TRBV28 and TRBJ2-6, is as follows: DVKVTQSSRYLVKRTGEKVFLECVQDMDHENMFWYRQDPGLGLRLIYFSYDVKMKEKGDIPEGYSVSREKKERFSLILESASTNQTSMYLCASSSRANVLTFGAGSRLTVL.

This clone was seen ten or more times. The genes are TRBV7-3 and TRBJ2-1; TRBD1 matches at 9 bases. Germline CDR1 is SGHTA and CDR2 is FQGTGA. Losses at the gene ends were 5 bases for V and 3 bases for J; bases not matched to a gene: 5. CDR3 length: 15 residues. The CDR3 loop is CASSVGTGFYNEQFF. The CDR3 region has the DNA TGTGCCAGCAGCGTAGGGACAGGGTTCTACAATGAGCAGTTCTTC.

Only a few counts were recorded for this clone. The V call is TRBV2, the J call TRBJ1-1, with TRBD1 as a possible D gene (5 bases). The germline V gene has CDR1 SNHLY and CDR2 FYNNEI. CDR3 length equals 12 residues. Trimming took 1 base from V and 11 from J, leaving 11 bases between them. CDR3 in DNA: TGTGCCAGCAGTGAAGACAGGTGGGTGGCTTTCTTT. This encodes CASSEDRWVAFF.

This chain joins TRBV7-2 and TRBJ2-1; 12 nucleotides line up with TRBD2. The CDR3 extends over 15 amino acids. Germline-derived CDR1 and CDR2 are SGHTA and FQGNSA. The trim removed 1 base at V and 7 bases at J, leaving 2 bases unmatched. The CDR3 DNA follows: TGTGCCAGCAGCTTAGGACTAGCGGGAGTTAATGAGCAGTTCTTC. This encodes CASSLGLAGVNEQFF.

The CDR3 is CASSRTANYGYTF. The DNA of the CDR3 is TGTGCCAGCAGCAGGACAGCTAACTATGGCTACACCTTC. V and J are TRBV5-4 and TRBJ1-2, with D perhaps TRBD1 (6 bases). The length of the CDR3 is 13 residues. From germline, CDR1 is SGHNT and CDR2 YYREEE (reference sequence). Trimming took 4 bases from V and 0 from J, leaving 7 bases between them.

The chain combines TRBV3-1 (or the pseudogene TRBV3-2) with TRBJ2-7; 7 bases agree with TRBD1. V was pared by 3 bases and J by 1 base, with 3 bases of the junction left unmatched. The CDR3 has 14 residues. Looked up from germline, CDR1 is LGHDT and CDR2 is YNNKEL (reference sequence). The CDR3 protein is CASSQRQGSYEQYF. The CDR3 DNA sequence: TGTGCCAGCAGCCAGAGACAGGGTTCCTACGAGCAGTACTTC.

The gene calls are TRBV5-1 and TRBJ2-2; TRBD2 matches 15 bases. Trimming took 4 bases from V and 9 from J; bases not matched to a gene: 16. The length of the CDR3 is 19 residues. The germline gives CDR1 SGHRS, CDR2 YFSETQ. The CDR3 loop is CASSAQIGLAGGRSWELFF. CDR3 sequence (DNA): TGCGCCAGCAGCGCACAAATCGGACTAGCGGGAGGGAGGTCATGGGAGCTGTTTTTT. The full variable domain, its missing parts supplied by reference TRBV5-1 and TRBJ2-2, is KAGVTQTPRYLIKTRGQQVTLSCSPISGHRSVSWYQQTPGQGLQFLFEYFSETQRNKGNFPGRFSGRQFSNSRSEMNVSTLELGDSALYLCASSAQIGLAGGRSWELFFGEGSRLTVL.

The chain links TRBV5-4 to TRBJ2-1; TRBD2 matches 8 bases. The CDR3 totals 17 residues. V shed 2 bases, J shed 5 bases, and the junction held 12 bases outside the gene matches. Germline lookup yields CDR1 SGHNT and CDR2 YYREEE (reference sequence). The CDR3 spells CASSFDGFAGGNNEQFF. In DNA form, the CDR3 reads TGTGCCAGCAGCTTTGATGGATTCGCGGGGGGAAACAATGAGCAGTTCTTC.

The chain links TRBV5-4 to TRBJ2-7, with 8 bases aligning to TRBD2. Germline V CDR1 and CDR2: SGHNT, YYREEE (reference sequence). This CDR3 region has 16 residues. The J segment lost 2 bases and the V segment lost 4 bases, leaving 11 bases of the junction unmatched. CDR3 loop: CASSPSSGTSTYEQYF. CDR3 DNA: TGTGCCAGCAGCCCCTCATCCGGGACTAGTACCTACGAGCAGTACTTC.

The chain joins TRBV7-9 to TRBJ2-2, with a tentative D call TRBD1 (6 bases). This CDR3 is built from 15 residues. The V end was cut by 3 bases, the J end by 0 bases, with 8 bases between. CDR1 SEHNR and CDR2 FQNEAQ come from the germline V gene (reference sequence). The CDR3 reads CASSFGQTNTGELFF. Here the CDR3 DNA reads TGTGCCAGCAGCTTTGGACAGACGAACACCGGGGAGCTGTTTTTT.

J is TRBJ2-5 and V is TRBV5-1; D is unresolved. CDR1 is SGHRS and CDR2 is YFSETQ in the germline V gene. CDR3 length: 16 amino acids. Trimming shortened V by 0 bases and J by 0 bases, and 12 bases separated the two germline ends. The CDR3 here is CASSLVFREYQETQYF. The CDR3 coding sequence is TGCGCCAGCAGCTTGGTTTTCCGAGAGTACCAAGAGACCCAGTACTTC.

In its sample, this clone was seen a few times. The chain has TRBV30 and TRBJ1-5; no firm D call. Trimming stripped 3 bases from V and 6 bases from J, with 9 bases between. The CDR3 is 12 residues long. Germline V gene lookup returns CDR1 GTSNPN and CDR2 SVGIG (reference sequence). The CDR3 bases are TGTGCCTGGAGCCTAGAAAGTCAGCCCCAGCATTTT. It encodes CAWSLESQPQHF.

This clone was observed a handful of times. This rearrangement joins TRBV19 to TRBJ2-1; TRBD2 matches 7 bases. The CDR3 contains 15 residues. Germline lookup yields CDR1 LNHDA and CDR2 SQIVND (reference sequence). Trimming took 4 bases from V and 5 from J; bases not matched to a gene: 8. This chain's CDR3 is CASSTRGGVDNEQFF. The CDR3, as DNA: TGTGCCAGTAGTACGAGGGGAGGGGTCGACAATGAGCAGTTCTTC.

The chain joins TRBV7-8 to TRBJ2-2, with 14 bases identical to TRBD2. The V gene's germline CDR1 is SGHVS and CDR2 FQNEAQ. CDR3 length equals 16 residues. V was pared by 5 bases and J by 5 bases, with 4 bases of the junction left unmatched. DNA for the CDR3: TGTGCCAGCAGCCCAGGGACTAGCGGGAGAACCGGGGAGCTGTTTTTT. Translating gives CASSPGTSGRTGELFF.

This CDR3 is CASSPSGQLNQPQHF. CDR3 nucleotides: TGTGCCAGCAGCCCATCGGGACAACTCAATCAGCCCCAGCATTTT. The chain uses TRBV28 and TRBJ1-5, with a tentative D call TRBD1 (6 bases). Trimming pared 6 bases from V and 3 bases from J, leaving 15 bases between. Germline CDR1 MDHEN, CDR2 SYDVKM. The CDR3 runs 15 residues.